This T cell receptor beta chain was obtained from a study of blood T cell repertoires in COVID-19. Study context: Specimens from acute and convalescent COVID-19 originated in the United States, Italy and Spain. The cDNA or gDNA used as material had been derived from T cells, B-cell-depleted T cells, or PBMCs.

Authors' processing steps: Amplified reference gene primers provided the basis for estimating nucleated cell counts. TCRdb's table, derived via immunoSEQ multiplex PCR, lists solely in-frame clones and lacks some. Clone size and V and J calls were adopted from that table, with D and trimming inferred from the DNA. The sample holds some 200,000 clones, around 83% seen once. The CDR3 length is 13 residues. The junction had 0 bases not matched to a gene; V was cut back by 1 base and J by 5 bases. The germline gives CDR1 SGHKS, CDR2 YYEKEE (reference sequence). This TCR was sampled from a woman in her thirties or forties with acute or convalescent COVID-19. The chain recombines TRBV5-5 with TRBJ2-1; TRBD2 aligns across 7 bases. The sample consisted of peripheral blood. The CDR3 nucleotides read TGTGCCAGCAGCTTGCTAGCGGACAATGAGCAGTTCTTC. Encoded protein: CASSLLADNEQFF.